A selection of T cell receptor beta chains follows, all from one sample in a study of blood T cell repertoires in COVID-19. TCRdb's table, derived via immunoSEQ multiplex PCR, lists solely in-frame clones and lacks some. Among approximately 190,000 clones listed, 80% were seen once. The sequenced sample consisted of peripheral blood. All receptors come from a man between 60 and 75 years old with acute or convalescent COVID-19. The CDR3 runs from the conserved cysteine through the conserved F or W. Each record gives: D gene, V gene, J gene, clone size, CDR3 DNA, CDR3 protein. D genes are given only for firm matches. Expanded clones are given a class, and other clones once, few, many or no size at all.

d_call: TRBD1; v_call: TRBV25-1; j_call: TRBJ1-1; clone_size: .; cdr3_nt: TGTGCCAGCAGCAGGGGGCCGGACACTGAAGCTTTCTTT; cdr3_aa: CASSRGPDTEAFF
d_call: .; v_call: TRBV19; j_call: TRBJ2-1; clone_size: .; cdr3_nt: TGTGCCAGTAGTATAGGGTTGAGGAGCAATGAGCAGTTCTTC; cdr3_aa: CASSIGLRSNEQFF
d_call: TRBD2; v_call: TRBV7-8; j_call: TRBJ2-1; clone_size: .; cdr3_nt: TGTGCCAGCAGCCCTACCAGGACTAGCGGGAGTAATGAGCAGTTCTTC; cdr3_aa: CASSPTRTSGSNEQFF
d_call: .; v_call: TRBV10-1; j_call: TRBJ1-2; clone_size: .; cdr3_nt: TGCGCCAGCAGTGACGGGCAGGGGTACTATGGCTACACCTTC; cdr3_aa: CASSDGQGYYGYTF
d_call: .; v_call: TRBV10-3; j_call: TRBJ1-2; clone_size: .; cdr3_nt: TGTGCCATCAGGGGCCGGGGAGGAGGCTACACCTTC; cdr3_aa: CAIRGRGGGYTF
d_call: TRBD1; v_call: TRBV25-1; j_call: TRBJ1-2; clone_size: .; cdr3_nt: TGTGCCAGCAGTGAACCCGGGACAGCTTCCTATGGCTACACCTTC; cdr3_aa: CASSEPGTASYGYTF
d_call: TRBD2; v_call: TRBV11-2; j_call: TRBJ2-7; clone_size: .; cdr3_nt: TGTGCCAGCAGCTCACTAGCGGGAGAGGCCTACGAGCAGTACTTC; cdr3_aa: CASSSLAGEAYEQYF
d_call: .; v_call: TRBV19; j_call: TRBJ1-4; clone_size: once; cdr3_nt: TGTGCCAGTAGTATACGTGGACAGCGGAATGAAAAACTGTTTTTT; cdr3_aa: CASSIRGQRNEKLFF
d_call: .; v_call: TRBV5-1; j_call: TRBJ2-1; clone_size: .; cdr3_nt: TGCGCCAGCAGCCTGGCCGGGGGTTCGGCCAATGAGCAGTTCTTC; cdr3_aa: CASSLAGGSANEQFF
d_call: .; v_call: TRBV2; j_call: TRBJ1-1; clone_size: .; cdr3_nt: TGTGCCAGCAGTGAATCGGTGAACACTGAAGCTTTCTTT; cdr3_aa: CASSESVNTEAFF
d_call: TRBD1; v_call: TRBV9; j_call: TRBJ2-7; clone_size: .; cdr3_nt: TGTGCCAGCAGCGTAGGGGACAGGGTCTACGAGCAGTACTTC; cdr3_aa: CASSVGDRVYEQYF
d_call: TRBD1; v_call: TRBV6-5; j_call: TRBJ2-7; clone_size: once; cdr3_nt: TGTGCCAGCCAACAGGGGTCAAGTCCCTCCTACGAGCAGTACTTC; cdr3_aa: CASQQGSSPSYEQYF
d_call: TRBD1; v_call: TRBV6-4; j_call: TRBJ1-2; clone_size: .; cdr3_nt: TGTGCCAGCAGTGACTCAGAGGACAGGGGTGGCTACACCTTC; cdr3_aa: CASSDSEDRGGYTF
d_call: TRBD1; v_call: TRBV6-1; j_call: TRBJ2-7; clone_size: .; cdr3_nt: TGTGCCAGCAGTGAGTGGGACAGGGCGCTCCACGAGCAGTACTTC; cdr3_aa: CASSEWDRALHEQYF
d_call: .; v_call: TRBV7-3; j_call: TRBJ1-1; clone_size: .; cdr3_nt: TGTGCCAGCAGCAAACCAGGGGTGACTGAAGCTTTCTTT; cdr3_aa: CASSKPGVTEAFF
d_call: .; v_call: TRBV27; j_call: TRBJ2-1; clone_size: .; cdr3_nt: TGTGCCAGCAACCCGATAGGGGGCTCCTACAATGAGCAGTTCTTC; cdr3_aa: CASNPIGGSYNEQFF
d_call: .; v_call: TRBV5-8; j_call: TRBJ1-1; clone_size: .; cdr3_nt: TGTGCCAGCAGCTTGGCAGGGTATAGAACTGAAGCTTTCTTT; cdr3_aa: CASSLAGYRTEAFF
d_call: .; v_call: TRBV6-5; j_call: TRBJ2-3; clone_size: once; cdr3_nt: TGTGCCAGCAGTTACTCGGATAGCAGCACAGATACGCAGTATTTT; cdr3_aa: CASSYSDSSTDTQYF
d_call: .; v_call: TRBV19; j_call: TRBJ1-3; clone_size: many; cdr3_nt: TGTGCCAGTAGTACACTAAACTCTGGAAACACCATATATTTT; cdr3_aa: CASSTLNSGNTIYF
d_call: TRBD1; v_call: TRBV7-3; j_call: TRBJ2-1; clone_size: .; cdr3_nt: TGTGCCAGCAGCTTAGGGGACAGGGTCTCCTACAATGAGCAGTTCTTC; cdr3_aa: CASSLGDRVSYNEQFF
d_call: .; v_call: TRBV7-2; j_call: TRBJ2-7; clone_size: .; cdr3_nt: TGTGCCAGCAGCCCCACCTACTACGAGCAGTACTTC; cdr3_aa: CASSPTYYEQYF
d_call: .; v_call: TRBV24-1; j_call: TRBJ2-1; clone_size: .; cdr3_nt: TGTGCCACCAGTGAAACCCCAGGTAGCTCCTACAATGAGCAGTTCTTC; cdr3_aa: CATSETPGSSYNEQFF
d_call: .; v_call: TRBV5-6; j_call: TRBJ2-6; clone_size: .; cdr3_nt: TGTGCCAGCAGCTCTGCCCACCGAGGTACTGGGTCTGCCAACGTCCTGACTTTC; cdr3_aa: CASSSAHRGTGSANVLTF
d_call: TRBD2; v_call: TRBV5-1; j_call: TRBJ2-3; clone_size: .; cdr3_nt: TGCGCCAGCGGGACTAGCTTAGATACGCAGTATTTT; cdr3_aa: CASGTSLDTQYF
d_call: TRBD1; v_call: TRBV7-2; j_call: TRBJ1-6; clone_size: .; cdr3_nt: TGTGCCAGCAGTTCCTCCGGGACAGAGTTTTATTCACCCCTCCACTTT; cdr3_aa: CASSSSGTEFYSPLHF
d_call: TRBD1; v_call: TRBV5-8; j_call: TRBJ1-1; clone_size: .; cdr3_nt: TGTGCCAGCAGCTTGTACAGGGGGAACACTGAAGCTTTCTTT; cdr3_aa: CASSLYRGNTEAFF
d_call: .; v_call: TRBV30; j_call: TRBJ2-7; clone_size: .; cdr3_nt: TGTGCCCAGCAGGGTGACTCCTACGAGCAGTACTTC; cdr3_aa: CAQQGDSYEQYF
d_call: .; v_call: TRBV15; j_call: TRBJ1-5; clone_size: .; cdr3_nt: TGTGCCACCAGCAGAGATCGCGGAAGCAATCAGCCCCAGCATTTT; cdr3_aa: CATSRDRGSNQPQHF
d_call: TRBD1; v_call: TRBV6-5; j_call: TRBJ1-1; clone_size: once; cdr3_nt: TGTGCCAGCAGTTCAGACAGGGCCAGATCTAACACTGAAGCTTTCTTT; cdr3_aa: CASSSDRARSNTEAFF
d_call: TRBD1; v_call: TRBV19; j_call: TRBJ1-2; clone_size: .; cdr3_nt: TGTGCCAGTAGTTACGGGACAGGGGTCTATGGCTACACCTTC; cdr3_aa: CASSYGTGVYGYTF
d_call: .; v_call: TRBV6-5; j_call: TRBJ2-1; clone_size: .; cdr3_nt: TGTGCCAGCAAAAGTAGCGGATACAATGAGCAGTTCTTC; cdr3_aa: CASKSSGYNEQFF
d_call: .; v_call: TRBV5-4; j_call: TRBJ1-1; clone_size: .; cdr3_nt: TGTGCCAGCAGCTTGGACTACATGAACACTGAAGCTTTCTTT; cdr3_aa: CASSLDYMNTEAFF
d_call: TRBD2; v_call: TRBV10-2; j_call: TRBJ2-1; clone_size: .; cdr3_nt: TGCGCCAGCAGTGCTCTAGCGGGAGGGAACTACAATGAGCAGTTCTTC; cdr3_aa: CASSALAGGNYNEQFF
d_call: TRBD1; v_call: TRBV29-1; j_call: TRBJ1-3; clone_size: .; cdr3_nt: TGCAGCGCCGAGACAGGGATGATCTCTGGAAACACCATATATTTT; cdr3_aa: CSAETGMISGNTIYF
d_call: TRBD1; v_call: TRBV7-9; j_call: TRBJ1-6; clone_size: .; cdr3_nt: TGTGCCAGCAGCTTCGGACAGGCAGAGTCACCCCTCCACTTT; cdr3_aa: CASSFGQAESPLHF